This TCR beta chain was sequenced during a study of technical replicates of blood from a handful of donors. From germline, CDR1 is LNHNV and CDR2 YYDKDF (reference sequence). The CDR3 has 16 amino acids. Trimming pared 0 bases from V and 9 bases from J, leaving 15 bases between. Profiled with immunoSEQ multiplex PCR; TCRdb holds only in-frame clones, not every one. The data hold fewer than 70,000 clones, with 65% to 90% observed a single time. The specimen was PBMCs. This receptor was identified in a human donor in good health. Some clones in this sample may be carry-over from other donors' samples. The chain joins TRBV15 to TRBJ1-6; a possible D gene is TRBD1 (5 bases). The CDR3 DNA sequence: TGTGCCACCAGCAGAGATAAGGGACTGCGATTTTCACCCCTCCACTTT. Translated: CATSRDKGLRFSPLHF.